One and the same sample provided the 8 T cell receptor beta chains below, sequenced in a study of blood T cell repertoires in COVID-19. TCRdb's copy holds only in-frame clones and misses some; the assay was immunoSEQ multiplex PCR. The profile shows around 120,000 clones, over 60% of them singletons. Sequences were obtained from peripheral blood. The receptors here all came from a man between 65 and 80 years old with acute or convalescent COVID-19.

J is TRBJ1-2 and V is TRBV14; 8 bases align to TRBD1. The CDR3 sequence is 15 residues long. Germline CDR1 SGHDN, CDR2 FVKESK. V trimming: 3 bases; J trimming: 2 bases; junction bases outside the gene matches: 5. For the CDR3, the DNA is TGTGCCAGCAGCCACACGGACAGGGCCAACTATGGCTACACCTTC. It yields the protein CASSHTDRANYGYTF.

This clone was counted between two and nine times. This chain joins TRBV4-1 and TRBJ1-5; no reliable D call. There are 16 residues in the CDR3. Germline CDR1 is MGHRA and CDR2 is YSYEKL. The V end lost 0 bases, the J end lost 3 bases, and 12 bases lay between the germline ends. The CDR3: CASSQDEAQLNQPQHF. The CDR3 DNA is TGCGCCAGCAGCCAAGATGAGGCCCAGCTCAATCAGCCCCAGCATTTT.

The rearrangement joins TRBV6-5 to TRBJ1-5; weak D call: TRBD1 (6 bases). Per the germline V gene, CDR1 is MNHEY and CDR2 is SVGAGI. Trimming pared 6 bases from V and 4 bases from J, leaving 13 bases between. There are 14 residues in the CDR3. The CDR3 nucleotides read TGTGCCAGCAGCTACACAGGGTTGAATCAGCCCCAGCATTTT. Translation gives CASSYTGLNQPQHF.

The chain recombines TRBV2 with TRBJ2-5, with 7 bases lining up with TRBD1. The CDR3 runs 15 residues. After removal of 7 bases from V and 0 bases from J, the junction contained 8 bases not matched to a gene. CDR1 and CDR2 (germline): SNHLY, FYNNEI. CDR3 DNA sequence: TGTGCCAGCACCCGCGGCAGGGGGAACCAAGAGACCCAGTACTTC. It encodes CASTRGRGNQETQYF.

V and J are TRBV27 and TRBJ1-5; TRBD1 matches at 9 bases. In germline, CDR1 is MNHEY, CDR2 SMNVEV (reference sequence). J was trimmed by 2 bases and V by 8 bases; bases with no gene match: 16. CDR3 length: 18 residues. In DNA, the CDR3 is TGTGCCAGCGTTTTATATTACAGGGGGCGTAATTGCAATCAGCCCCAGCATTTT. Residues: CASVLYYRGRNCNQPQHF.

CDR3 nucleotide sequence: TGTGCCAGCAGCCAAGAACACATCATGAACACTGAAGCTTTCTTT. It is translated as CASSQEHIMNTEAFF. The J gene is TRBJ1-1, the V gene TRBV3-1 (or the pseudogene TRBV3-2); D is uncertain. Per the germline V gene, CDR1 is LGHDT and CDR2 is YNNKEL (reference sequence). This CDR3 contains 15 residues. The V and J ends lost 0 bases and 0 bases respectively, with 8 bases between them.

The J gene is TRBJ1-2, the V gene TRBV13, with TRBD1 matching over 8 bases. V dropped 5 bases and J dropped 6; count of bases not matched to a gene: 8. The CDR3 is 14 residues long. Germline CDR1 PRHDT, CDR2 FYEKMQ (reference sequence). The CDR3 region has the DNA TGTGCCAGCAGCGCCCTTCAGGGGGCCGATGGCTACACCTTC. This translates into CASSALQGADGYTF. Full variable domain (outside the CDR3, taken from reference TRBV13 and TRBJ1-2): AAGVIQSPRHLIKEKRETATLKCYPIPRHDTVYWYQQGPGQDPQFLISFYEKMQSDKGSIPDRFSAQQFSDYHSELNMSSLELGDSALYFCASSALQGADGYTFGSGTRLTVV.

This chain uses TRBV9 with TRBJ2-5; 8 positions agree with TRBD2. The CDR3 loop spans 15 amino acids. Germline V lookup: CDR1 SGDLS, CDR2 YYNGEE. V lost 0 bases, J lost 4 bases, and 5 bases stayed unmatched. In DNA, the CDR3 is TGTGCCAGCAGCGTAGAGCGGGAGCCGGGAGAGACCCAGTACTTC. Protein: CASSVEREPGETQYF.